These 7 T cell receptor beta chains were sequenced from one sample in a study of shared clonotypes between healthy human individuals. Clones were read by immunoSEQ multiplex PCR, and TCRdb kept only the in-frame ones, dropping some. The data hold about 1 million clones, with under 80% observed a single time. The specimen was memory CD4+ T cells sorted from blood. Subset in this sample: CD45RA-negative fraction. These receptors all come from a man aged 18 to 30 in good health.

The chain recombines TRBV6-9 with TRBJ1-3; D remains ambiguous. V was pared by 7 bases and J by 0 bases, with 13 bases between. Germline CDR1 is MNHGY and CDR2 is SVAAGI. The CDR3 has 15 residues. The CDR3 bases are TGTGCCAGCAACCGGACGGCCCACTCTGGAAACACCATATATTTT. Translated: CASNRTAHSGNTIYF.

V gene TRBV11-2 combines with J gene TRBJ2-1; TRBD1 is a possible D gene (5 bases). V was cut by 2 bases and J by 0 bases, with 5 bases left in between. This CDR3 is 14 amino acids long. Germline V gene lookup returns CDR1 SGHAT and CDR2 FQNNGV. In nucleotides, the CDR3 is TGTGCCAGCAGCTTAACAGGCTCCTACAATGAGCAGTTCTTC. It translates to CASSLTGSYNEQFF.

This clone was seen once. The chain uses TRBV21-1 and TRBJ2-7; the table assigns TRBD2, which was not confirmed against the DNA. TRBV21-1 is termed a pseudogene. This CDR3 is 19 amino acids long. CDR3 DNA: TGTGCCAGCAGTCCTTGGACTTTGAGGGTCCAGGAACCCCCATACGAGCAGTACTTC. This translates into CASSPWTLRVQEPPYEQYF.

The chain carries TRBV11-2 and TRBJ1-1, with a tentative D call TRBD1 (5 bases). V was pared by 5 bases and J by 1 base, with 11 bases between. Looked up from germline, CDR1 is SGHAT and CDR2 is FQNNGV. This CDR3 contains 14 residues. The CDR3 spells CASSPKGRNTEAFF. The DNA for the CDR3 is TGTGCCAGCAGCCCAAAGGGGAGGAACACTGAAGCTTTCTTT.

The V and J genes are TRBV5-1 and TRBJ2-1; D is unresolved. V was trimmed by 0 bases and J by 0 bases, leaving 13 bases between them. The CDR3 length is 17 residues. Germline loops: CDR1 SGHRS, CDR2 YFSETQ. The CDR3 DNA reads as TGCGCCAGCAGCTTGGACTCAGGCAGGAGCTCCTACAATGAGCAGTTCTTC. Amino acid sequence: CASSLDSGRSSYNEQFF.

The chain is built from TRBV14 and TRBJ2-7; D perhaps matches TRBD2 (6 bases). With 0 bases removed from V and 5 bases from J, the gap between germline ends came to 14 bases. CDR1 and CDR2 from the germline V gene are SGHDN and FVKESK. The CDR3 length is 15 residues. The CDR3 DNA is TGTGCCAGCAGCCAAGAACTAGCAATAGCCCACGAGCAGTACTTC. Its protein product is CASSQELAIAHEQYF. Full variable domain (missing parts from reference TRBV14 and TRBJ2-7): EAGVTQFPSHSVIEKGQTVTLRCDPISGHDNLYWYRRVMGKEIKFLLHFVKESKQDESGMPNNRFLAERTGGTYSTLKVQPAELEDSGVYFCASSQELAIAHEQYFGPGTRLTVT.

The chain links TRBV18 to TRBJ2-1; TRBD2 matches 7 bases. Germline values: CDR1 KGHSH, CDR2 LQKENI. The CDR3 extends over 16 amino acids. After removal of 1 base from V and 2 bases from J, the junction contained 5 bases not matched to a gene. In DNA, the CDR3 is TGTGCCAGCTCACCACGGCGGGAGCCGCCCTACAATGAGCAGTTCTTC. Protein sequence: CASSPRREPPYNEQFF.